This T cell receptor (beta chain) originates from a study of shared T cell receptors in the human thymus listed by TCRdb under 2021. About the full investigation: The study examined how self-reactive, shared T-cell receptor alpha chains are generated in the human thymus.

Trimming takes 3 bases off V and 4 bases off J; junction bases not matched to a gene: 1. In the germline V gene, CDR1 corresponds to SGHDN and CDR2 to FVKESK. The CDR3 measures 13 amino acids from cysteine to phenylalanine. Solely the CDR3 DNA is kept, with 39 bases framed from the first base. Library preparation used the immunoSEQ multiplex PCR assay. TCRdb carries this immuneACCESS record with in-frame sequences only. Its versions omit some clonotypes, under half of them owing to an unresolved V gene in the studies checked, with the rest unexplained. The sample yields roughly 560,000 clones; 70% to 80% were counted once. The leading ten clones occupy around 0.013% of the sample. As concerns this clone: The antigen it binds to is not known. No base qualities exist here, and no much larger clone lies one base off it.

This same sample was also part of a study on human thymus T cells. From the second report: Donors were immunologically healthy infants undergoing open corrective cardiac surgery for congenital heart defects in Finland. Thymus tissue was obtained as surgical resects removed during corrective cardiac surgery. V and J gene segment usage appeared biased in both thymic and peripheral blood repertoires. According to the related research, thymic TCR repertoires were highly overlapping among unrelated individuals. TCR alpha and beta repertoires from roughly eight infant thymus samples and a few related peripheral blood samples were characterized in the study. Donor ages ranged from roughly 6 to 250 days, and the cohort comprised six or seven male and two female infants. Thymocytes were mechanically released from the tissue and were stored as pellets of roughly 9.5-30 million cells at -70 degrees C. A QIAsymphony instrument was used to extract genomic DNA from the frozen cell pellets. TCRB and TCRAD loci were amplified from a standardized quantity of quality-controlled genomic DNA using the immunoSEQ multiplex PCR assay. Amplicons spanned the V(D)J region at a length sufficient to cover the CDR3 and identify V and J genes. The commercial immunoSEQ service was used to sequence amplicons on an Illumina platform. Primer bias and sequencing errors were corrected as previously described, and TCRAD and TCRB were defined on the basis of the IMGT database. Analysis of the repertoires was done with immunoSEQ Analyzer 3.0 and VDJTools and included basic statistics, V/J segment usage, diversity estimates, rarefaction and pairwise overlap. To estimate diversity, the Chao1, ChaoE, Efron-Thisted, Shannon and inverse Simpson indices were applied, and diversity was also estimated on datasets down-sampled to the smallest sample. Repertoire overlap was determined by strict matching of CDR3 nucleotide sequence, V gene and J gene, and Jaccard-based multidimensional scaling clustering was applied. Thymus samples yielded on average roughly 810,000 unique TCRB clonotypes, compared with 80,000 to 95,000 from blood samples.

This TCR derives from a boy under two years old with a congenital heart defect. Donor details come from another sample of the same person, matched by shared clones. Material for sequencing was thymocytes. In this chain, TRBV14 is recombined with TRBJ1-2, with 8 bases aligning to TRBD1. The sequenced DNA: TGTGCCAGCAGCCAGACAGGGGTCTATGGCTACACCTTC. It is translated as CASSQTGVYGYTF.